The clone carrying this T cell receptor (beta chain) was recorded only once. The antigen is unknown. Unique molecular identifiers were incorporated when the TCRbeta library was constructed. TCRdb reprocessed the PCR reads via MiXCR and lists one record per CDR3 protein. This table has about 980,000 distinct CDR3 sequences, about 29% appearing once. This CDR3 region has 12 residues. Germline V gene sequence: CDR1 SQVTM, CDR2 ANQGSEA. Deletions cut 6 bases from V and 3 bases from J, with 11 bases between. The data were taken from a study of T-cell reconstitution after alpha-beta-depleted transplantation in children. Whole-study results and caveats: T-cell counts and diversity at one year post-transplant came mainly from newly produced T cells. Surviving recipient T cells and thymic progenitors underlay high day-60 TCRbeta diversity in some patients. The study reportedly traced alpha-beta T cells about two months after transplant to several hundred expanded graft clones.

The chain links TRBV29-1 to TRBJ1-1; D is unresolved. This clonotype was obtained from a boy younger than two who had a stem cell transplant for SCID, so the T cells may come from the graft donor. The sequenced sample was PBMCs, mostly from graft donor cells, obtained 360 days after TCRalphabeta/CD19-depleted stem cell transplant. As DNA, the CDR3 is TGCAGCGTAAAGACGGAGGACACTGAAGCTTTCTTT. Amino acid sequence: CSVKTEDTEAFF.